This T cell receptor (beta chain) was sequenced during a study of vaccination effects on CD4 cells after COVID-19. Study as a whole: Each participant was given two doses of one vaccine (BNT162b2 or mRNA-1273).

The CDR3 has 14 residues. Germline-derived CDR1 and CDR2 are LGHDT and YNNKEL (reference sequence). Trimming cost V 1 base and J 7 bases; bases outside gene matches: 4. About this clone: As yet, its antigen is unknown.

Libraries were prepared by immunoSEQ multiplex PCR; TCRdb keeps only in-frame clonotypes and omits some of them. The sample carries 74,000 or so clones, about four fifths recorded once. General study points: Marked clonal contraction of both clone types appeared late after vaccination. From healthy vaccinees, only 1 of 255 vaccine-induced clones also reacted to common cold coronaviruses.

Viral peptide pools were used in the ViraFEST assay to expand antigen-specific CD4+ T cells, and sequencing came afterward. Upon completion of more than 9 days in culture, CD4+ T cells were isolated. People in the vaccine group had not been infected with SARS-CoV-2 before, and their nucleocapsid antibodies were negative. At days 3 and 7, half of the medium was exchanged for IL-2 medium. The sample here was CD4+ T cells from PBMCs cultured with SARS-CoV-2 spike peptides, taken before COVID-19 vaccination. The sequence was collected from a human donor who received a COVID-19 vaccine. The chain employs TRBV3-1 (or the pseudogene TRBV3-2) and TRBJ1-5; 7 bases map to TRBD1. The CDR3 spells CASSQATGRQPQHF. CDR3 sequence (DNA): TGTGCCAGCAGCCAAGCGACAGGGAGGCAGCCCCAGCATTTT.